A selection of T cell receptor beta chains follows, all from one sample in a study of blood T cells in healthy people across ages. TCRdb redid the calling of the 5' RACE reads with MiXCR, one entry per CDR3 protein. The sample carries about 670,000 distinct CDR3 sequences, over 40% recorded once. The sample comprised blood. These receptors all come from an older man in good health. Each CDR3 is given with its conserved first and last residue. A D gene is named only where the DNA matches it firmly. For some rows the clone size is stated as once, few or many, or as a class when expanded; others skip it.

D gene | J gene | V gene | clone size | CDR3 protein
- | TRBJ1-5 | TRBV5-1 | - | CASSLVSGSNQPQHF
TRBD1 | TRBJ2-5 | TRBV11-2 | few | CASSLGVRRGRGETQYF
TRBD1 | TRBJ1-2 | TRBV20-1 | - | CSARATDRANYGYTF
- | TRBJ2-1 | TRBV6-2/TRBV6-3 | few | CASADVGANNEQFF
- | TRBJ2-3 | TRBV5-1 | few | CASSLDGTFSTDTQYF
- | TRBJ2-1 | TRBV7-2 | - | CASSTQRDTNEQFF
- | TRBJ1-2 | TRBV4-3 | - | CASSGHGGGSGGYTF
TRBD2 | TRBJ2-3 | TRBV20-1 | many | CSARDLTGGDTQYF
- | TRBJ2-1 | TRBV5-1 | many | CASRTNSDEQFF
- | TRBJ1-5 | TRBV4-3 | few | CASSPGTEGWDQPQHF
- | TRBJ2-7 | TRBV14 | - | CASSQGGVGFYEQYF
- | TRBJ2-5 | TRBV7-2 | once | CASSLLGLRTQYF
TRBD1 | TRBJ2-5 | TRBV15 | once | CATSRALTGYQETQYF
- | TRBJ2-7 | TRBV27 | - | CASSLSQGRLYEQYF
TRBD1 | TRBJ2-7 | TRBV7-8 | - | CASSLDGTVGTAGQYF
- | TRBJ1-4 | TRBV7-2 | - | CASSSGGRLTNEKLFF
- | TRBJ1-5 | TRBV7-2 | - | CASSPLDGRNSNQPQHF
- | TRBJ2-7 | TRBV6-2/TRBV6-3 | few | CASSYPPYEQYF
TRBD1 | TRBJ2-7 | TRBV6-1 | - | CASSGGTGNYEQYF
- | TRBJ1-6 | TRBV28 | - | CASSLWPNSPLHF
- | TRBJ2-3 | TRBV9 | - | CASSVGNPGTDTQYF
TRBD1 | TRBJ2-3 | TRBV20-1 | - | CSVRGQGRTDTQYF
- | TRBJ1-2 | TRBV27 | few | CASSLWAGRGYTF
- | TRBJ2-7 | TRBV7-2 | - | CASSLARQRIYEQYF
TRBD1 | TRBJ1-5 | TRBV16 | many | CASTATGGNQPQHF
TRBD1 | TRBJ1-1 | TRBV20-1 | - | CSARAPQGAGTEAFF
TRBD1 | TRBJ2-3 | TRBV7-2 | - | CASSRNRGDTQYF
- | TRBJ2-5 | TRBV20-1 | - | CSARSPETQYF
- | TRBJ2-3 | TRBV12-3/TRBV12-4 | - | CASSLVSQSTVLRGAGDTQYF
- | TRBJ1-1 | TRBV20-1 | - | CSARGGRTSTEAFF
TRBD1 | TRBJ1-4 | TRBV29-1 | few | CSVAGQGRMEKLFF
TRBD2 | TRBJ2-3 | TRBV30 | - | CAWSVVAGGYTQYF
TRBD2 | TRBJ2-2 | TRBV7-2 | - | CASSLAVAGRAGELFF